This T cell receptor beta chain was identified during a study of shared clonotypes between healthy human individuals. All donors were healthy HIV-negative adults lacking recent acute infections or vaccinations. This clone was counted a few times. Its target is not known. Once extracted for a subset, genomic DNA was divided evenly among several immunoSEQ plates. The data were produced by immunoSEQ multiplex PCR, yet TCRdb's version contains in-frame clones alone and is incomplete. Of about 490,000 clones listed, approximately 82% are singletons. Study-wide results and limits: Sequencing depth was expected to influence donor clonotype sharing.

Germline values: CDR1 DFQATT, CDR2 SNEGSKA (reference sequence). The CDR3 has 11 residues. The V end lost 6 bases, the J end lost 6 bases, and 10 bases lay between the germline ends. The TCR originated in a woman between 40 and 50 years old in good health. Some clones in this sample may be carry-over from other donors' samples. Sequences were obtained from PBMCs. The chain couples TRBV20-1 to TRBJ2-3; D is possibly TRBD1 or TRBD2 (5 bases each). The CDR3 loop is CSANEGDTQYF. The CDR3 nucleotides read TGCAGTGCCAATGAGGGGGATACGCAGTATTTT.